The clone carrying this T cell receptor (beta chain) was recorded only once. The data were taken from a study of blood T cell repertoires in COVID-19. Trimming took 2 bases from V and 8 from J; bases not matched to a gene: 5. Germline V gene data show CDR1 as GTSNPN and CDR2 as SVGIG (reference sequence). The CDR3 is made up of 14 amino acids. Method: immunoSEQ multiplex PCR; TCRdb's copy keeps in-frame clones and lacks some. This repertoire shows approximately 150,000 clones, about 83% found once; its top ten account for about 3.7%. Recruits, aged about 18 to 95 years, lived in 24 US areas. The sequence was collected from a woman aged 50 to 65 with acute COVID-19. This chain links TRBV30 with TRBJ2-1, with TRBD1 identical over 11 bases. The specimen was PBMCs or T cells enriched from blood (not recorded which). Here the CDR3 reads CAWSPMDRGHEQFF. CDR3 sequence (DNA): TGTGCCTGGAGTCCCATGGACAGGGGGCATGAGCAGTTCTTC.